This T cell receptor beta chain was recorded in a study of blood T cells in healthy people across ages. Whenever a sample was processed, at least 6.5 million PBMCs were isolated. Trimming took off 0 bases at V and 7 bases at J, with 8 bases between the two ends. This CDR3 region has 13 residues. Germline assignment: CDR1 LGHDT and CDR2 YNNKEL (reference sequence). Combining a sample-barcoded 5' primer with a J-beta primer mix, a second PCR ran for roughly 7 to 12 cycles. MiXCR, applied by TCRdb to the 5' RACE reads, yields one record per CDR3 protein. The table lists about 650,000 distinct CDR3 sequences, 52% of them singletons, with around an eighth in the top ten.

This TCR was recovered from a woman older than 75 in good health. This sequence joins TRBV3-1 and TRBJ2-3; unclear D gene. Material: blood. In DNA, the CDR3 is TGTGCCAGCAGCCAAGACCCCAATTATACGCAGTATTTT. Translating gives CASSQDPNYTQYF.